Given below is one T cell receptor beta chain in context. Which cohort a participant joined came from the clinical history participants gave. Resolution of symptoms, clearance, or two negative PCRs was present in recovered Cohort 3 donors. The data are from a study of blood T cell repertoires in COVID-19. The overall study: Sites in the United States, Italy and Spain provided acute and convalescent COVID-19 samples.

In the source study's methods: Estimates of nucleated cell counts were drawn from the amplification of reference gene primers. The protocol was immunoSEQ multiplex PCR, while the TCRdb copy is restricted to in-frame clones and leaves out a portion. V, J and clone size were drawn from that table, and D and trimming were deduced from the DNA. The sample consists of a few hundred thousand clones, 70% to 90% of them appearing once. The ends were cut back, 7 bases at V and 6 bases at J, with 17 bases in the middle. There are 14 residues in the CDR3. Germline CDR1 MNHEY, CDR2 SMNVEV (reference sequence). The receptor's source is a woman aged 25 to 39 who had recovered from COVID-19. The chain links TRBV27 to TRBJ2-3; D gene unclear. Sequencing was performed on PBMCs or T cells enriched from blood (not recorded which). The CDR3 protein is CASKPYSPADTQYF. Here the CDR3 DNA reads TGTGCCAGCAAGCCCTATTCCCCCGCCGATACGCAGTATTTT.